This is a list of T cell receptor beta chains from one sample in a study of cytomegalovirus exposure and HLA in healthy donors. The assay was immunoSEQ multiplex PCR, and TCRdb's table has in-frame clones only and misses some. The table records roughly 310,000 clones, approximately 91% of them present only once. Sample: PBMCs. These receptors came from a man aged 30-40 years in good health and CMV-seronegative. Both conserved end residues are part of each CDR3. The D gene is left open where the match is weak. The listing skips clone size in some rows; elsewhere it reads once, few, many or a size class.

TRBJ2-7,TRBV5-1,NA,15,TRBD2,CASSLASGGSYEQYF,TGCGCCAGCAGCTTGGCTAGCGGGGGTTCCTACGAGCAGTACTTC
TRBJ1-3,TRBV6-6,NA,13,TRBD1,CASDRGIGNTIYF,TGTGCCAGCGACAGGGGAATTGGAAACACCATATATTTT
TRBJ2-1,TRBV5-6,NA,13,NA,CASSPSRVNEQFF,TGTGCCAGCAGCCCTAGCCGCGTCAATGAGCAGTTCTTC
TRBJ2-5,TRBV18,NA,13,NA,CASHRDPQETQYF,TGTGCCAGCCACAGGGATCCCCAAGAGACCCAGTACTTC
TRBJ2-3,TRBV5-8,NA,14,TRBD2,CASSRGDYSDTQYF,TGTGCCAGCAGCCGTGGGGACTATTCAGATACGCAGTATTTT
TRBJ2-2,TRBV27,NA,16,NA,CASRLQGGLGTGELFF,TGTGCCAGCAGGCTGCAGGGAGGTCTAGGCACCGGGGAGCTGTTTTTT
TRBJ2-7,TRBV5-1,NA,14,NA,CASSLDGGRGEQYF,TGCGCCAGCAGCTTGGACGGGGGGCGGGGTGAGCAGTACTTC
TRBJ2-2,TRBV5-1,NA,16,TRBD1,CASSSRTGANTGELFF,TGCGCCAGCAGCTCCCGGACAGGGGCCAACACCGGGGAGCTGTTTTTT
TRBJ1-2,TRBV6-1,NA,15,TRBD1,CATLGTAVPNYGYTF,TGTGCCACCCTCGGGACAGCAGTTCCTAACTATGGCTACACCTTC
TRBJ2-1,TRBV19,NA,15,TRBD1,CASTHPGQGANEQFF,TGTGCCAGTACCCATCCGGGACAGGGGGCGAATGAGCAGTTCTTC
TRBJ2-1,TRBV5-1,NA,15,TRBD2,CASSLTSGSNNEQFF,TGCGCCAGCAGCCTAACTAGCGGATCTAACAATGAGCAGTTCTTC
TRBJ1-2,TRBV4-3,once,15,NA,CASSQALEVNYGYTF,TGCGCCAGCAGCCAAGCCCTGGAGGTTAACTATGGCTACACCTTC
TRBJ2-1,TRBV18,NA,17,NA,CASSPPLGKSSYNEQFF,TGTGCCAGCTCACCACCCCTGGGCAAGAGCTCCTACAATGAGCAGTTCTTC
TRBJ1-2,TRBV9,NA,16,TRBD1,CASSATLGAGGYGYTF,TGTGCCAGCAGCGCCACACTAGGGGCAGGGGGCTATGGCTACACCTTC
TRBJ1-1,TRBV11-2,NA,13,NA,CASSPGVTTEAFF,TGTGCCAGCAGCCCGGGGGTAACGACTGAAGCTTTCTTT
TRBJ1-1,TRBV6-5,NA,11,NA,CASSYTGRAFF,TGTGCCAGCAGTTACACAGGGAGAGCTTTCTTT
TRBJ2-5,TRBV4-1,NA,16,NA,CASSQDGLTSQETQYF,TGCGCCAGCAGCCAAGACGGACTCACAAGCCAAGAGACCCAGTACTTC
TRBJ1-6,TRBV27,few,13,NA,CASSTGRNSPLHF,TGTGCCAGCAGCACAGGTCGAAATTCACCCCTCCACTTT
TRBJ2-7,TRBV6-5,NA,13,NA,CASSYRSSYEQYF,TGTGCCAGCAGTTACCGGTCATCCTACGAGCAGTACTTC
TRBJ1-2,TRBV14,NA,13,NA,CASSQDRGYGYTF,TGTGCCAGCAGCCAAGATCGGGGCTATGGCTACACCTTC
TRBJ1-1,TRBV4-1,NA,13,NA,CASSIRANTEAFF,TGCGCCAGCAGCATCCGCGCGAACACTGAAGCTTTCTTT
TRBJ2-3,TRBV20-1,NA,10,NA,CSAQLGSQYF,TGCAGTGCCCAGCTCGGGTCGCAGTATTTT
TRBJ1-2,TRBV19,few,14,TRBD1,CASSPWDRSYGYTF,TGTGCCAGTAGTCCATGGGACAGGAGCTATGGCTACACCTTC
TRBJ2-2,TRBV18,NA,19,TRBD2,CASSPSVLAGGINTGELFF,TGTGCCAGCTCACCTTCCGTCCTAGCGGGGGGCATAAACACCGGGGAGCTGTTTTTT
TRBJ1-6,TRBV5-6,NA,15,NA,CASSLFTGYNSPLHF,TGTGCCAGCAGCTTGTTCACAGGATATAATTCACCCCTCCACTTT
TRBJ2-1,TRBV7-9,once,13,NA,CASSLAGFYEQFF,TGTGCCAGCAGCTTGGCAGGGTTCTATGAGCAGTTCTTC
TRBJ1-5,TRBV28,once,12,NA,CASSLGTQPQHF,TGTGCCAGCAGTTTGGGCACTCAGCCCCAGCATTTT
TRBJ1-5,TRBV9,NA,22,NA,CASSVEVRATKGIQGGNQPQHF,TGTGCCAGCAGCGTAGAAGTAAGGGCTACAAAAGGAATCCAGGGTGGCAATCAGCCCCAGCATTTT
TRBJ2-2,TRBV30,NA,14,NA,CASSGLLAVGELFF,TGTGCCTCCTCGGGTCTCTTAGCGGTCGGGGAGCTGTTTTTT
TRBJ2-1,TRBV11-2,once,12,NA,CASSLDRAEQFF,TGTGCCAGCAGCTTAGACAGGGCCGAGCAGTTCTTC
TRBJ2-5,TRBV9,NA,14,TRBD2,CASSVDKRGETQYF,TGTGCCAGCAGCGTAGATAAGCGGGGGGAGACCCAGTACTTC
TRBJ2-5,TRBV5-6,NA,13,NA,CASSVDPTGAQYF,TGTGCCAGCAGCGTCGACCCGACGGGAGCCCAGTACTTC
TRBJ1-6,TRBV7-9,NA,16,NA,CASSLVQGQPNSPLHF,TGTGCCAGCAGCTTAGTCCAAGGACAGCCCAATTCACCCCTCCACTTT
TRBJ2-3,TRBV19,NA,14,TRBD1,CASLNTGAGDTQYF,TGTGCCAGCCTTAATACAGGGGCCGGAGATACGCAGTATTTT
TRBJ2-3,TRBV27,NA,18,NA,CASSFSGGSGLRRDTQYF,TGTGCCAGCAGTTTTAGTGGGGGGTCGGGACTCCGGAGGGATACGCAGTATTTT
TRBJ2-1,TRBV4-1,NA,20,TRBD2,CASSHYAPGLAGGDDNEQFF,TGCGCCAGCAGCCACTACGCCCCGGGACTAGCGGGGGGTGATGACAATGAGCAGTTCTTC
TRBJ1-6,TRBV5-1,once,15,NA,CASSLMSGDNSPLHF,TGCGCCAGCAGCTTGATGTCAGGGGATAATTCACCCCTCCACTTT
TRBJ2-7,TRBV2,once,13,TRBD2,CASRTSSSYEQYF,TGTGCCAGCAGGACTAGCAGTTCCTACGAGCAGTACTTC
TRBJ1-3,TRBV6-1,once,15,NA,CASRLHHGQISTIYF,TGTGCCAGCAGGTTACACCACGGACAGATCAGCACCATATATTTT
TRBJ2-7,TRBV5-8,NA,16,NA,CASSPVGAPSSYEQYF,TGTGCCAGCAGCCCCGTGGGGGCGCCATCCTCCTACGAGCAGTACTTC
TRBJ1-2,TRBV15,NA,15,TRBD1,CATSVGTGPNYGYTF,TGTGCCACCAGCGTGGGGACAGGGCCTAACTATGGCTACACCTTC
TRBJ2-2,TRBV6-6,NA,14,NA,CASTNGGNTGELFF,TGTGCCAGCACGAACGGGGGGAACACCGGGGAGCTGTTTTTT
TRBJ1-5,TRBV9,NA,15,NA,CASSSSTSSNQPQHF,TGTGCCAGCAGCTCCTCAACATCTAGCAATCAGCCCCAGCATTTT
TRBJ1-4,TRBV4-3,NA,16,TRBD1,CASSQDQGEANEKLFF,TGCGCCAGCAGCCAAGATCAGGGGGAAGCTAATGAAAAACTGTTTTTT
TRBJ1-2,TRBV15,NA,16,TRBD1,CATSRVGTGGDYGYTF,TGTGCCACCAGCAGAGTGGGGACAGGGGGCGACTATGGCTACACCTTC
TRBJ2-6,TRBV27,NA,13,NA,CASSLSGANVLTF,TGTGCCAGCAGTCTCTCTGGGGCCAACGTCCTGACTTTC
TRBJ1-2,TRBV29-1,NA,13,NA,CSVISDSNYGYTF,TGCAGCGTGATCTCGGACAGTAACTATGGCTACACCTTC
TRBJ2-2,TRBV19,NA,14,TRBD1,CASSRDRFSGELFF,TGTGCCAGTAGTAGGGACAGATTCTCCGGGGAGCTGTTTTTT
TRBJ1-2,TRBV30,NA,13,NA,CAWGTELNYGYTF,TGTGCCTGGGGTACAGAACTTAACTATGGCTACACCTTC
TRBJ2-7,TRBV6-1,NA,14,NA,CASQRTDLSYEQYF,TGTGCCTCCCAAAGGACAGACCTCTCCTACGAGCAGTACTTC
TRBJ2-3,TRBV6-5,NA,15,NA,CASSYGGRGTDTQYF,TGTGCCAGCAGTTACGGGGGCAGGGGCACAGATACGCAGTATTTT
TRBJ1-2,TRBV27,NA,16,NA,CASSRTISDTTYGYTF,TGTGCCAGCAGTCGGACCATCTCGGACACCACCTATGGCTACACCTTC
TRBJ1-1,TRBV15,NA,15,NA,CATSRDAGAITEAFF,TGTGCCACCAGCAGAGATGCGGGGGCGATCACTGAAGCTTTCTTT
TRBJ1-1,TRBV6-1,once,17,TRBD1,CASSEAWDRGLNTEAFF,TGTGCCAGCAGTGAAGCTTGGGACAGGGGGCTGAACACTGAAGCTTTCTTT
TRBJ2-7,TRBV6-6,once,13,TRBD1,CASSRDRFYEQYF,TGTGCCAGCAGTCGGGACAGGTTCTACGAGCAGTACTTC
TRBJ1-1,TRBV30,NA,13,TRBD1,CAWSTGGRTEAFF,TGTGCCTGGAGCACAGGGGGACGGACTGAAGCTTTCTTT
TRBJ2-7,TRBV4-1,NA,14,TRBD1,CASSQDRGPYEQYF,TGCGCCAGCAGCCAAGACAGGGGGCCATACGAGCAGTACTTC
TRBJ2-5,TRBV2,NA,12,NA,CASKGRLETQYF,TGTGCCAGCAAGGGGCGGCTGGAGACCCAGTACTTC